What follows are 21 T cell receptor beta chains derived from one specimen sequenced in a study of T cells in Graves' hyperthyroidism and ophthalmopathy. RNA transcripts gave rise to amplified TCR beta CDR3 regions. Using the HTBI primer set, a first-round RT-PCR was run on the TCR CDR3. MiXCR, run by TCRdb on the multiplex PCR reads, gives a single entry per CDR3 protein. Found here are 400,000 to 500,000 distinct CDR3 sequences, roughly 15% of them singletons; the top ten hold 4% to 6.5%. Sequencing was carried out using blood. Receptors were obtained from a woman under 30 with Graves' hyperthyroidism.

There are a few counts of this clonotype. The V call is TRBV7-8, the J call TRBJ1-6; D not resolved. The germline V gene has CDR1 SGHVS and CDR2 FQNEAQ. CDR3 length: 14 amino acids. V lost 0 bases and J lost 7, with 7 bases in between. This CDR3 is CASSLAAKNSPLHF. For the CDR3, the DNA is TGTGCCAGCAGCTTAGCAGCGAAGAATTCACCCCTCCACTTT.

At least ten counts were recorded for this clonotype. This chain links TRBV7-8 with TRBJ2-7; weak D call: TRBD2 (5 bases). V lost 5 bases and J lost 4, with 12 bases in between. Germline CDR1 and CDR2: SGHVS and FQNEAQ. The CDR3 has 13 amino acids. CDR3 region: CASSGRSGYEQYF. The CDR3 DNA follows: TGTGCCAGCAGCGGAAGGTCGGGGTACGAGCAGTACTTC.

This clonotype was seen ten or more times. The chain combines TRBV2 with TRBJ1-2; TRBD1 might be the D (5 bases). Germline V CDR1 and CDR2: SNHLY, FYNNEI. The V end was cut by 2 bases, the J end by 6 bases, with 16 bases between. The CDR3 extends over 15 amino acids. The CDR3: CASSESLAKGDGYTF. The CDR3 nucleotides are TGTGCCAGCAGTGAAAGCTTGGCCAAAGGGGATGGCTACACCTTC.

This clonotype occurred many times. The rearrangement joins TRBV27 to TRBJ1-2, with D uncertain. There are 16 residues in the CDR3. Trimming took off 5 bases at V and 6 bases at J, with 22 bases between the two ends. CDR1 and CDR2 from the germline V gene are MNHEY and SMNVEV (reference sequence). CDR3 sequence (DNA): TGTGCCAGCAGTATAGTAGGCTTTGGATCCTATGATGGCTACACCTTC. Its translation is CASSIVGFGSYDGYTF.

In this sample, this clonotype turned up a few times. The chain recombines TRBV11-1 with TRBJ2-5; D uncertain. In germline, CDR1 is SGHAT, CDR2 FQDESV (reference sequence). The CDR3 sequence is 14 residues long. V was cut by 5 bases and J by 0 bases, with 10 bases left in between. The CDR3 region is CASSLWVNQETQYF. The CDR3 DNA sequence: TGTGCCAGCAGCCTATGGGTAAACCAAGAGACCCAGTACTTC.

The genes are TRBV5-5 and TRBJ1-1; 7 positions match TRBD1. V lost 4 bases, J lost 3 bases, and 9 bases stayed unmatched. The CDR3 covers 15 residues. Germline-derived CDR1 and CDR2 are SGHKS and YYEKEE (reference sequence). CDR3 in amino acids: CASSAPGTEHTEAFF. The DNA for the CDR3 is TGTGCCAGCAGCGCCCCCGGGACAGAGCACACTGAAGCTTTCTTT.

Many counts were recorded for this clonotype. J is TRBJ2-2 and V is TRBV2, with 12 nucleotides matching TRBD2. V gave up 7 bases and J gave up 4 bases; unmatched junction bases: 16. The CDR3 loop spans 19 amino acids. Germline V gene lookup returns CDR1 SNHLY and CDR2 FYNNEI. CDR3 in amino acids: CASNFGQGLAGGITGELFF. The DNA of the CDR3 is TGTGCCAGCAATTTCGGACAGGGCCTAGCGGGAGGGATCACCGGGGAGCTGTTTTTT. Based on the CDR3 plus reference TRBV2 and TRBJ2-2, the full variable domain is EPEVTQTPSHQVTQMGQEVILRCVPISNHLYFYWYRQILGQKVEFLVSFYNNEISEKSEIFDDQFSVERPDGSNFTLKIRSTKLEDSAMYFCASNFGQGLAGGITGELFFGEGSRLTVL.

This clonotype was picked up many times. The chain carries TRBV27 and TRBJ1-1, with D possibly matching TRBD1 (6 bases). V lost 2 bases and J 2 bases, leaving 24 bases between the germline ends. This CDR3 has 19 residues. Germline V gives CDR1 MNHEY, CDR2 SMNVEV (reference sequence). In DNA form, the CDR3 reads TGTGCCAGCAGTTTAAACCCCGTCCCCCTGACAGGAGATAACACTGAAGCTTTCTTT. This gives the protein CASSLNPVPLTGDNTEAFF.

This clonotype came up many times. The J gene is TRBJ1-5, the V gene TRBV28, with unresolved D. The germline V gene encodes CDR1 MDHEN and CDR2 SYDVKM. The CDR3 runs to 13 residues. Trimming shortened V by 6 bases and J by 6 bases, and 12 bases separated the two germline ends. CDR3 sequence reads: CASRSGISQPQHF. In DNA form, the CDR3 reads TGTGCCAGCAGATCGGGGATAAGTCAGCCCCAGCATTTT.

This chain links TRBV28 with TRBJ1-1; maybe TRBD1 (6 bases). CDR1 and CDR2 from the germline V gene are MDHEN and SYDVKM. This CDR3 is 14 amino acids long. V was pared by 1 base and J by 6 bases, with 12 bases between. CDR3 in amino acids: CASSLSGEVPEAFF. CDR3 DNA: TGTGCCAGCAGTTTATCAGGGGAGGTTCCTGAAGCTTTCTTT.

This clonotype came up many times. This chain connects TRBV20-1 to TRBJ2-7, with 7 nucleotides matching TRBD2. The germline gives CDR1 DFQATT, CDR2 SNEGSKA (reference sequence). This CDR3 is built from 14 residues. Germline trimming cut 0 bases from V and 4 bases from J; bases unmatched to any gene: 6. CDR3 protein: CSAREGRELYEQYF. CDR3 nucleotides: TGCAGTGCTAGAGAGGGGCGGGAGCTGTACGAGCAGTACTTC.

This clonotype was picked up many times. The chain recombines TRBV20-1 with TRBJ2-1; 11 nucleotides match TRBD2. Trimming at V came to 6 bases and at J to 8 bases, leaving 18 bases not matched to a gene. Germline V gene lookup returns CDR1 DFQATT and CDR2 SNEGSKA (reference sequence). The CDR3 is made up of 17 amino acids. This chain's CDR3 is CSARNALSGRAPDEQFF. For the CDR3, the DNA is TGCAGTGCCAGGAATGCCCTTAGCGGGAGGGCCCCCGATGAGCAGTTCTTC.

The chain recombines TRBV5-4 with TRBJ2-1; D is perhaps TRBD1 or TRBD2 (5 bases each). Trimming stripped 0 bases from V and 0 bases from J, with 10 bases between. The germline CDR1 and CDR2 sequences are SGHNT and YYREEE (reference sequence). The CDR3 is 16 residues long. CDR3 nucleotide sequence: TGTGCCAGCAGCTTGGAGGGGAGCACCTCCTACAATGAGCAGTTCTTC. This codes for CASSLEGSTSYNEQFF. Full variable domain (rest looked up from reference TRBV5-4 and TRBJ2-1): ETGVTQSPTHLIKTRGQQVTLRCSSQSGHNTVSWYQQALGQGPQFIFQYYREEENGRGNFPPRFSGLQFPNYSSELNVNALELDDSALYLCASSLEGSTSYNEQFFGPGTRLTVL.

V usage is TRBV12-3 or TRBV12-4 and J usage is TRBJ2-6; tentatively, D is TRBD1 or TRBD2 (5 bases each). V was pared by 6 bases and J by 0 bases, with 15 bases between. The CDR3 runs to 17 residues. The CDR3, as DNA: TGTGCCAGCAGCCAGCCGGGACGGAGCTCTGGGGCCAACGTCCTGACTTTC. The encoded protein is CASSQPGRSSGANVLTF.

This clonotype was picked up many times. This chain joins TRBV29-1 and TRBJ2-5, with D possibly being TRBD2 (5 bases). Germline values: CDR1 SQVTM, CDR2 ANQGSEA. The CDR3 spans 13 residues. Trimming shortened V by 6 bases and J by 1 base, and 12 bases separated the two germline ends. In DNA, the CDR3 is TGCAGCGTGTATACGGGATTCCAAGAGACCCAGTACTTC. Its translation: CSVYTGFQETQYF. Together with reference TRBV29-1 and TRBJ2-5, the CDR3 gives the full variable domain: SAVISQKPSRDICQRGTSLTIQCQVDSQVTMMFWYRQQPGQSLTLIATANQGSEATYESGFVIDKFPISRPNLTFSTLTVSNMSPEDSSIYLCSVYTGFQETQYFGPGTRLLVL.

This clonotype was seen ten or more times. The chain links TRBV20-1 to TRBJ2-7; no definite D call. V was trimmed by 2 bases and J by 0 bases, leaving 8 bases between them. Germline V lookup: CDR1 DFQATT, CDR2 SNEGSKA (reference sequence). The CDR3 has 13 amino acids. The CDR3: CSARSENSYEQYF. CDR3 nucleotide sequence: TGCAGTGCTAGATCTGAAAACTCCTACGAGCAGTACTTC.

At least ten counts were recorded for this clonotype. The rearrangement links TRBV29-1 to TRBJ1-1; D is ambiguous. The V gene's germline CDR1 is SQVTM and CDR2 ANQGSEA. The CDR3 loop spans 12 amino acids. Trimming removed 5 bases at V and 1 base at J, with 8 bases between. The chain's CDR3 is CSVWSGNTEAFF. The CDR3 DNA sequence: TGCAGCGTTTGGTCGGGGAACACTGAAGCTTTCTTT. Supplemented by reference TRBV29-1 and TRBJ1-1, the full variable domain reads SAVISQKPSRDICQRGTSLTIQCQVDSQVTMMFWYRQQPGQSLTLIATANQGSEATYESGFVIDKFPISRPNLTFSTLTVSNMSPEDSSIYLCSVWSGNTEAFFGQGTRLTVV.

A remark on this clonotype: A much larger clone is a single base away; this may be a read error. CDR3 residues: CSSLSRVSYGYTF. DNA of the CDR3: TGTTCCAGCTTAAGCAGGGTGTCCTATGGCTACACCTTC. V is TRBV6-2 or TRBV6-3 and J is TRBJ1-2; maybe TRBD1 (5 bases). Germline V gene lookup returns CDR1 MNHEY and CDR2 SVGEGT. The CDR3 totals 13 residues.

This clonotype was seen many times. The gene calls are TRBV28 and TRBJ2-7; TRBD2 matches 8 bases. CDR1 is MDHEN, CDR2 SYDVKM, per germline. The CDR3 is made up of 13 amino acids. J was trimmed by 3 bases and V by 4 bases; bases with no gene match: 2. The CDR3 loop reads CASSWSGSYEQYF. The CDR3 DNA follows: TGTGCCAGCAGTTGGAGCGGGAGCTACGAGCAGTACTTC.

This clonotype was seen at least ten times. This chain connects TRBV2 to TRBJ1-6, with 10 bases lining up with TRBD1. Germline trimming cut 7 bases from V and 0 bases from J; bases unmatched to any gene: 6. This CDR3 region has 17 residues. Germline CDR1 SNHLY, CDR2 FYNNEI. The DNA of the CDR3 is TGTGCCAGCATCTTGGACAGGGGGATCTCCTATAATTCACCCCTCCACTTT. Its protein product is CASILDRGISYNSPLHF. The whole variable domain, filled in from reference TRBV2 and TRBJ1-6, reads EPEVTQTPSHQVTQMGQEVILRCVPISNHLYFYWYRQILGQKVEFLVSFYNNEISEKSEIFDDQFSVERPDGSNFTLKIRSTKLEDSAMYFCASILDRGISYNSPLHFGNGTRLTVT.

This clonotype was counted at least ten times. The CDR3 bases are TGTGCCAGCAGGAGGGAAAGGGAGCAGTACTTC. Protein: CASRREREQYF. The rearrangement joins TRBV3-1 to TRBJ2-7; D perhaps matches TRBD2 (5 bases). The V and J ends lost 6 bases and 7 bases respectively, with 10 bases between them. Germline CDR1 is LGHDT and CDR2 is YNNKEL (reference sequence). The CDR3 extends over 11 amino acids.